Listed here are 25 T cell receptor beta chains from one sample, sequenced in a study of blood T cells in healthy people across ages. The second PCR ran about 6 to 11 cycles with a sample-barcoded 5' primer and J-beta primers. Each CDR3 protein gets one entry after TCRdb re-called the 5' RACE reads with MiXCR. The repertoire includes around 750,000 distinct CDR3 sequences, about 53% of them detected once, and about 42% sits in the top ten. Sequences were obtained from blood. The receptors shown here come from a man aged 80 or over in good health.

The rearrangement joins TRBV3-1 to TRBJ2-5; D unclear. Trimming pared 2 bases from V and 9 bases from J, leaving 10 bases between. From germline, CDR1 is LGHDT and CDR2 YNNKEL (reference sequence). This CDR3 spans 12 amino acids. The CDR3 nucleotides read TGTGCCAGCAGCCAATCTCCGGTGGCCCAGTACTTC. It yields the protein CASSQSPVAQYF.

CDR3 in amino acids: CASSYRQVPGNTIYF. For the CDR3, the DNA is TGTGCCAGCAGCTACCGACAGGTTCCCGGAAACACCATATATTTT. The chain has TRBV14 and TRBJ1-3, with TRBD1 as a possible D gene (6 bases). Trimming shortened V by 5 bases and J by 4 bases, and 15 bases separated the two germline ends. Per germline, CDR1 SGHDN and CDR2 FVKESK. The CDR3 runs to 15 residues.

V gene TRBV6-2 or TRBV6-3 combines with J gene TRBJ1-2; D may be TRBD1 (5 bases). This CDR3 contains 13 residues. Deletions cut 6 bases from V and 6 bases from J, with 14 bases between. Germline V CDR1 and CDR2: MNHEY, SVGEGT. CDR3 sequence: CASRDGGQDGYTF. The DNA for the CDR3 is TGTGCCAGCAGGGACGGGGGTCAGGATGGCTACACCTTC.

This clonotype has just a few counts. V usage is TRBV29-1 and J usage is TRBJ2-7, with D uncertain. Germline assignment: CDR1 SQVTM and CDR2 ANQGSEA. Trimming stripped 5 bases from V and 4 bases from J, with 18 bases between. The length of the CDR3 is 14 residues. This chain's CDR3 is CSVREYPDGYEQYF. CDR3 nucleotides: TGCAGCGTTAGAGAGTATCCGGATGGGTACGAGCAGTACTTC.

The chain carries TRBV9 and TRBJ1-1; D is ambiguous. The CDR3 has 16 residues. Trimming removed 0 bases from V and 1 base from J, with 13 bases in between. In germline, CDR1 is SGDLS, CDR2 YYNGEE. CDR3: CASSVDYELGNTEAFF. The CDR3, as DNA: TGTGCCAGCAGCGTAGATTACGAATTGGGGAACACTGAAGCTTTCTTT.

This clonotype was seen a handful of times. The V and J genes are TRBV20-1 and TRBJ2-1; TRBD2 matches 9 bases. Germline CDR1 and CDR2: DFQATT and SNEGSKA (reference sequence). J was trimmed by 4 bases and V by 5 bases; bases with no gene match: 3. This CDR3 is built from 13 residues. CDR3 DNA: TGCAGTGCTCGGACTAGCGCTTACAATGAGCAGTTCTTC. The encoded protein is CSARTSAYNEQFF.

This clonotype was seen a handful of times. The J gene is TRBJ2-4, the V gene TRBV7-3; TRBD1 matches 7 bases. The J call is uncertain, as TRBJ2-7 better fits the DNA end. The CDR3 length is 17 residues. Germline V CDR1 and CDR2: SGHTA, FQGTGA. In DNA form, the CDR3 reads TGTGCCAGCAGCTCGACCCAGCCCGAACAGGGGTTGGACGAGCAGTACTTC. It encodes CASSSTQPEQGLDEQYF.

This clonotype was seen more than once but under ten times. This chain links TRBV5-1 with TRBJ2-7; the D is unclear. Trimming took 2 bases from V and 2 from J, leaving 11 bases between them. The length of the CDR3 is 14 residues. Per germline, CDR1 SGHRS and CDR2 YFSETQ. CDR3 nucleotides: TGCGCCAGCAGCTTTACCCCGGGCACCTACGAGCAGTACTTC. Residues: CASSFTPGTYEQYF.

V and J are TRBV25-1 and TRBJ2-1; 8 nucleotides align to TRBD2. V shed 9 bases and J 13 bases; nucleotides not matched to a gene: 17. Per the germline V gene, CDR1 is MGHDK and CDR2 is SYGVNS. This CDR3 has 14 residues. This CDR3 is CASPGGEMRETQFF. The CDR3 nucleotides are TGTGCCAGTCCGGGGGGGGAGATGAGGGAGACCCAGTTCTTC. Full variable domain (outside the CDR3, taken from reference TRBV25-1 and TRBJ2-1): EADIYQTPRYLVIGTGKKITLECSQTMGHDKMYWYQQDPGMELHLIHYSYGVNSTEKGDLSSESTVSRIRTEHFPLTLESARPSHTSQYLCASPGGEMRETQFFGPGTRLTVL.

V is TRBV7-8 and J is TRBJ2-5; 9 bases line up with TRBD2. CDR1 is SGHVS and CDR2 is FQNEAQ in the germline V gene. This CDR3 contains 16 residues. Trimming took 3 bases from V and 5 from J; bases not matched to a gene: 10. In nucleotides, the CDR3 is TGTGCCAGCAGCTTGGCTAGCGGGACTGCCGGGGAGACCCAGTACTTC. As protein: CASSLASGTAGETQYF.

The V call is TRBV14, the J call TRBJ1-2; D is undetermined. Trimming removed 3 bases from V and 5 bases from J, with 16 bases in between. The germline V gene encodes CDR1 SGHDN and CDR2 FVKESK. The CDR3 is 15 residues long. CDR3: CASSQAGQAWYGYTF. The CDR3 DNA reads TGTGCCAGCAGCCAGGCAGGTCAAGCTTGGTATGGCTACACCTTC.

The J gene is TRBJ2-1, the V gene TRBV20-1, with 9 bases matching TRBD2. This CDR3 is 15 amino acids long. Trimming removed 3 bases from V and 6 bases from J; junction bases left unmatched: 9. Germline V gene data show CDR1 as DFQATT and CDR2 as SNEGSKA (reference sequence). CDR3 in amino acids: CSASTPREGPNEQFF. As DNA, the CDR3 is TGCAGTGCTAGTACGCCGCGGGAGGGCCCCAATGAGCAGTTCTTC.

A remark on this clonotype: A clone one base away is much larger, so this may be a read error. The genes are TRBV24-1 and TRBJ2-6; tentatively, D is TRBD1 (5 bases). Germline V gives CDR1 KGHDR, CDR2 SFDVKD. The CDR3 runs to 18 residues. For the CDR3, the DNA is TGTGCCACCAGTGATTCTCGGCAGTCAAGCTCTGGGGCCAACGCCCTGACTTTC. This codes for CATSDSRQSSSGANALTF.

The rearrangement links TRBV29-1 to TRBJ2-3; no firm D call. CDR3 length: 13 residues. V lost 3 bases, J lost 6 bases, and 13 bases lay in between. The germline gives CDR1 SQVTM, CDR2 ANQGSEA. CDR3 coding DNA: TGCAGCGTTGATAGTCCCCCCCCGGATACGCAGTATTTT. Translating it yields CSVDSPPPDTQYF.

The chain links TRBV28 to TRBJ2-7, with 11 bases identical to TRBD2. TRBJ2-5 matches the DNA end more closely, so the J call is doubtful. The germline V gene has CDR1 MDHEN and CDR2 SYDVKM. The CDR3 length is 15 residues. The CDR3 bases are TGTGCCAGCAGTTCCCCACTAGCGGGAGTAGAGACCCAGTACTTC. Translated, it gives CASSSPLAGVETQYF.

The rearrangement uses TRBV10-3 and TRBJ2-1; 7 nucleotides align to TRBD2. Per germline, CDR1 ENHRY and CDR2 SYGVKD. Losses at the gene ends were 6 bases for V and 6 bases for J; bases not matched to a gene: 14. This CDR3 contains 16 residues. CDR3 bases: TGTGCCATCAGCCCCCCCCTTACGGGAGGTTTCAATGAGCAGTTCTTC. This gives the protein CAISPPLTGGFNEQFF.

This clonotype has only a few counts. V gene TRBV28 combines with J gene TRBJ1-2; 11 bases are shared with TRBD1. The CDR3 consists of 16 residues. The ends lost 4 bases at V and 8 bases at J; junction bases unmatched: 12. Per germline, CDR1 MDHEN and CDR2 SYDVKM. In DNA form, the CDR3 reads TGTGCCAGCAGTTCCCCTCAATCGTGGACAGGGGGCGGCTACACCTTC. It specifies CASSSPQSWTGGGYTF.

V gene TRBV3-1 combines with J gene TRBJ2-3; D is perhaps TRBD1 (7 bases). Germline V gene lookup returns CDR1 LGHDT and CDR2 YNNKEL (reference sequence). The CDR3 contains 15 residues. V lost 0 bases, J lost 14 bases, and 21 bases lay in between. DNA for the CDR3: TGTGCCAGCAGCCAAGATCCGCGGCGGGACAGATACGCGTATTTT. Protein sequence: CASSQDPRRDRYAYF.

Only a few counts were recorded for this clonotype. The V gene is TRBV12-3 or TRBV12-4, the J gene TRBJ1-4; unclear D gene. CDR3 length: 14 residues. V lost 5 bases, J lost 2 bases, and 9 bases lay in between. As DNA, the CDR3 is TGTGCCAGCAGTCCCCTTCGGACTAATGAAAAACTGTTTTTT. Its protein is CASSPLRTNEKLFF.

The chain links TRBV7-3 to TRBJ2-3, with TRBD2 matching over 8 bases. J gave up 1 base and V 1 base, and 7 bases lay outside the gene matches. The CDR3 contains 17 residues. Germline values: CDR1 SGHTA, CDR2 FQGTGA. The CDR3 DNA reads TGTGCCAGCAGCTTAATTGCGGGAGGCCTACGCACAGATACGCAGTATTTT. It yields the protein CASSLIAGGLRTDTQYF.

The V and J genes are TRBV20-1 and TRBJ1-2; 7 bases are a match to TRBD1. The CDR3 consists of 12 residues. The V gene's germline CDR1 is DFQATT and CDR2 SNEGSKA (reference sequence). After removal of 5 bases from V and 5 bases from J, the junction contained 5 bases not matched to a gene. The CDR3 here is CSAGTATYGYTF. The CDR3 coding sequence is TGCAGTGCTGGGACAGCGACTTATGGCTACACCTTC.

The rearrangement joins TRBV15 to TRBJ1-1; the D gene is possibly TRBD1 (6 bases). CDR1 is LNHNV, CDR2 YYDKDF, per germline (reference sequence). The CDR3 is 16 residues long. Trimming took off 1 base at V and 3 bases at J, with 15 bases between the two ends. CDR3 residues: CATSRGSGGGHTEAFF. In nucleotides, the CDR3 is TGTGCCACCAGCAGAGGATCGGGGGGCGGACACACTGAAGCTTTCTTT.

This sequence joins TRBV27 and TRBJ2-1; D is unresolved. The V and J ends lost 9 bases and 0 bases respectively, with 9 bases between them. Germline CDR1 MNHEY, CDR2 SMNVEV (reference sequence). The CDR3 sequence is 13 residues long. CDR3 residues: CASVASSYNEQFF. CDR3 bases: TGTGCCAGTGTGGCAAGCTCCTACAATGAGCAGTTCTTC.

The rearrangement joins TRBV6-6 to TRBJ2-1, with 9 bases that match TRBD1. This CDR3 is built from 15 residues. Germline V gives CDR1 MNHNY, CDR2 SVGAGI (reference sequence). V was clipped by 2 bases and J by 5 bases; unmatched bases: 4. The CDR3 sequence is CASSYDRGFHNEQFF. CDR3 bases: TGTGCCAGCAGTTACGACAGGGGGTTCCACAATGAGCAGTTCTTC.

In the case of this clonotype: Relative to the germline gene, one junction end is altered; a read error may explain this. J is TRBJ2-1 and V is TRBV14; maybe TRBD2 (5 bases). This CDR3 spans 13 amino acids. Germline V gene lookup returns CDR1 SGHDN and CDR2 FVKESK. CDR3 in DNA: TGTGCCAGCAGCCCGCGGGCAGTCAATGGGCAGTTCTTC. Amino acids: CASSPRAVNGQFF.